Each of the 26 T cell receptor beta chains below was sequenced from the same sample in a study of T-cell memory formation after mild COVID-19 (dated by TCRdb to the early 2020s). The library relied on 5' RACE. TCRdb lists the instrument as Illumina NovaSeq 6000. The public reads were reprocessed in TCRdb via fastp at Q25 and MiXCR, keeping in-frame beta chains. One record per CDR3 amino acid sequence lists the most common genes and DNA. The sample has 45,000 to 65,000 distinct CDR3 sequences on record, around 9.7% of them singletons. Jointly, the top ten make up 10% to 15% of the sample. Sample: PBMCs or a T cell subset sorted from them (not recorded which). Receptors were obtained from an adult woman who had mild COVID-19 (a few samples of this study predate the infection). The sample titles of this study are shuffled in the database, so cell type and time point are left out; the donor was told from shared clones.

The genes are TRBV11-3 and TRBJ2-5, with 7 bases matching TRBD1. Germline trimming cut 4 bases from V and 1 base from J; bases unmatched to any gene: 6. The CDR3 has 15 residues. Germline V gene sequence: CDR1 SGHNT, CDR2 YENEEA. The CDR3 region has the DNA TGTGCCAGCAGCTGGGGACAGACGAGCCAAGAGACCCAGTACTTC. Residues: CASSWGQTSQETQYF. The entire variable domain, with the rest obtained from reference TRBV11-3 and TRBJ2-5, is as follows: EAGVVQSPRYKIIEKKQPVAFWCNPISGHNTLYWYLQNLGQGPELLIRYENEEAVDDSQLPKDRFSAERLKGVDSTLKIQPAELGDSAVYLCASSWGQTSQETQYFGPGTRLLVL.

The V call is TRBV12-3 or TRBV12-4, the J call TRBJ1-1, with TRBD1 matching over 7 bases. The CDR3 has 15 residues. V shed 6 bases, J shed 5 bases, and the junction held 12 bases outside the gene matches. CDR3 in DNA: TGTGCCAGCAGCTTTGGGGGGACAGTTGGGACTGAAGCTTTCTTT. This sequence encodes CASSFGGTVGTEAFF.

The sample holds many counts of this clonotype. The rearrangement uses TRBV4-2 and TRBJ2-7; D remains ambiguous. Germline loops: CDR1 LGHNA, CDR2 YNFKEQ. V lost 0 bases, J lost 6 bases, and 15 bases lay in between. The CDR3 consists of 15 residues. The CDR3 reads CASSQEFRTVSEQYF. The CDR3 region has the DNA TGTGCCAGCAGCCAAGAGTTCCGGACGGTCTCCGAGCAGTACTTC.

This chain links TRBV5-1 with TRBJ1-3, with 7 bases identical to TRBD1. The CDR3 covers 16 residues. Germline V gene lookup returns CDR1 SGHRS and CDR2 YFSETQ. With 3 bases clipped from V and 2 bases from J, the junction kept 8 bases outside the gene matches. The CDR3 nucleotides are TGCGCCAGCAGCTATACAGGGGCCTCCGCTGGAAACACCATATATTTT. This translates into CASSYTGASAGNTIYF. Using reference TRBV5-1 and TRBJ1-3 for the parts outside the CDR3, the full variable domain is KAGVTQTPRYLIKTRGQQVTLSCSPISGHRSVSWYQQTPGQGLQFLFEYFSETQRNKGNFPGRFSGRQFSNSRSEMNVSTLELGDSALYLCASSYTGASAGNTIYFGEGSWLTVV.

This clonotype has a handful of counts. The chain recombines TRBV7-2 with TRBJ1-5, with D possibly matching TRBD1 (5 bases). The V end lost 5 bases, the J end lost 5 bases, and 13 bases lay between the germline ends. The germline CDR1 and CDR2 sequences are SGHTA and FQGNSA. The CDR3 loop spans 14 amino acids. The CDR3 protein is CASSLPGLDQPQHF. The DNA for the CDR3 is TGTGCCAGCAGCCTCCCAGGGTTGGATCAGCCCCAGCATTTT.

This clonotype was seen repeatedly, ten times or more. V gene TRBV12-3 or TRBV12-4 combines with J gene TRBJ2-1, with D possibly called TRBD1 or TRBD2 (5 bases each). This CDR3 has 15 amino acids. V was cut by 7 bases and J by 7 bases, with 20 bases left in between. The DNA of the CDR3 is TGTGCCAGCACGTTACGGGGCCGACCTAGGAATGAGCAGTTCTTC. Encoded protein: CASTLRGRPRNEQFF.

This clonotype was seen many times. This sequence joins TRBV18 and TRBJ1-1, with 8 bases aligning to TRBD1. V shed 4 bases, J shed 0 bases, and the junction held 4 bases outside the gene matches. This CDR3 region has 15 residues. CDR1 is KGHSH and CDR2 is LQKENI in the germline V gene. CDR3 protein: CASSHGQGLNTEAFF. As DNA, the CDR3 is TGTGCCAGCTCACACGGACAGGGTTTGAACACTGAAGCTTTCTTT.

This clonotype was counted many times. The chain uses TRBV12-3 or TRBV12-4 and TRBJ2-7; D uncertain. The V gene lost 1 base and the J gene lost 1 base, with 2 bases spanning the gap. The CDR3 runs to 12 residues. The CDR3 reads CASSLVSYEQYF. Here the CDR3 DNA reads TGTGCCAGCAGTTTAGTGTCCTACGAGCAGTACTTC.

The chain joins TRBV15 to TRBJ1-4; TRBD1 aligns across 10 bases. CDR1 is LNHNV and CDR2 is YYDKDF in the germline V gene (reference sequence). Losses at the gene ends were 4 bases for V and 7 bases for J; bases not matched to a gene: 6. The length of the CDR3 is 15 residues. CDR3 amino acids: CATSTDRGLGEKLFF. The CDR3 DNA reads TGTGCCACCAGCACTGACAGGGGGCTTGGTGAAAAACTGTTTTTT. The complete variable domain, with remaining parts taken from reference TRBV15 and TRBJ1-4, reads DAMVIQNPRYQVTQFGKPVTLSCSQTLNHNVMYWYQQKSSQAPKLLFHYYDKDFNNEADTPDNFQSRRPNTSFCFLDIRSPGLGDTAMYLCATSTDRGLGEKLFFGSGTQLSVL.

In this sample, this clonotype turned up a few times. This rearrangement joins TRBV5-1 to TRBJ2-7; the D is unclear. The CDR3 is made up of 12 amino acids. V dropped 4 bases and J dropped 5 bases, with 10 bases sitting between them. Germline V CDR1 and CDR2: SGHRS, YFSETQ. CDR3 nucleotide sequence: TGCGCCAGCAGCCCTGGAGTCGACGAGCAGTACTTC. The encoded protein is CASSPGVDEQYF.

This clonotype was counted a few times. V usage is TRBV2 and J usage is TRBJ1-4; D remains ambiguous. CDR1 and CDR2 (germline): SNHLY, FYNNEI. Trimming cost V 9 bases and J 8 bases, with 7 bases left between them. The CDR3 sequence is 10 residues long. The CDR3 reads CASLREKLFF. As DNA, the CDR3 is TGTGCCAGTCTAAGAGAAAAACTGTTTTTT. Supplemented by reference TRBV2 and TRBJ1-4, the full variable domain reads EPEVTQTPSHQVTQMGQEVILRCVPISNHLYFYWYRQILGQKVEFLVSFYNNEISEKSEIFDDQFSVERPDGSNFTLKIRSTKLEDSAMYFCASLREKLFFGSGTQLSVL.

The CDR3 spells CASSVGIDGGNTQYF. The CDR3 DNA reads TGTGCCAGCAGCGTCGGGATCGATGGGGGGAATACGCAGTATTTT. V gene TRBV9 combines with J gene TRBJ2-3; a possible D gene is TRBD2 (6 bases). This CDR3 has 15 amino acids. Between the trimmed V and J ends, which lost 2 bases and 7 bases, there was a span of 17 bases. Germline V gives CDR1 SGDLS, CDR2 YYNGEE.

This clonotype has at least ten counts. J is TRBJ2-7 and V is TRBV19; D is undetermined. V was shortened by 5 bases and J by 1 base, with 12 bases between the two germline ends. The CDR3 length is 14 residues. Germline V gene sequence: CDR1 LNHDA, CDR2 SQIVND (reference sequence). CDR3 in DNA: TGTGCCAGTAGTCCGAACTCATGGTCCTACGAGCAGTACTTC. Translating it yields CASSPNSWSYEQYF.

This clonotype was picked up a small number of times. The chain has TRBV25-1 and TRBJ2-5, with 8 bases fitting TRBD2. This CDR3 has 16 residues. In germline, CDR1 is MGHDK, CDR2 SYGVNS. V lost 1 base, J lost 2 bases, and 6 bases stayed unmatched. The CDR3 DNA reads TGTGCCAGCAGTGAATGGAATAGCGGGGTGCAAGAGACCCAGTACTTC. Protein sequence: CASSEWNSGVQETQYF.

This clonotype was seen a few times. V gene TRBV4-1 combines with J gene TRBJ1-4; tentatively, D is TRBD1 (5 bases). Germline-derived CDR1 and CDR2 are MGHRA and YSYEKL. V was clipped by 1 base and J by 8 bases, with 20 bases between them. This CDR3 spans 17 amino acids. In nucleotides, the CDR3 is TGCGCCAGCAGCCAAGTCGGGGTAGGAAGGGGAGGAGAAAAACTGTTTTTT. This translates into CASSQVGVGRGGEKLFF.

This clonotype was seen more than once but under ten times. CDR3 sequence reads: CASSFTATENYGYTF. DNA for the CDR3: TGTGCCAGCAGCTTCACCGCAACAGAGAACTATGGCTACACCTTC. V gene TRBV7-9 combines with J gene TRBJ1-2; D gene uncertain. The V end was cut by 3 bases, the J end by 2 bases, with 13 bases between. This CDR3 is 15 amino acids long. CDR1 is SEHNR and CDR2 is FQNEAQ in the germline V gene (reference sequence).

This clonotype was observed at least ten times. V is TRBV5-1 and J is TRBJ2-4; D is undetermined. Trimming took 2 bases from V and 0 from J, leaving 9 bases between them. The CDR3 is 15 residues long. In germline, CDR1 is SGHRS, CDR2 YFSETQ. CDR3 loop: CASSLGRIAKNIQYF. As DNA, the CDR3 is TGCGCCAGCAGCTTAGGCCGGATAGCCAAAAACATTCAGTACTTC.

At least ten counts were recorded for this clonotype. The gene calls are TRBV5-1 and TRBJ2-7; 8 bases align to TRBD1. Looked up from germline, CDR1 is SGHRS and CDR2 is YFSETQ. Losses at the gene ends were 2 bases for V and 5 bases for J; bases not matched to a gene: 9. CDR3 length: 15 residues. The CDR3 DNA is TGCGCCAGCAGCTTCGGACAGGGAGTACGAGACGAGCAGTACTTC. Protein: CASSFGQGVRDEQYF.

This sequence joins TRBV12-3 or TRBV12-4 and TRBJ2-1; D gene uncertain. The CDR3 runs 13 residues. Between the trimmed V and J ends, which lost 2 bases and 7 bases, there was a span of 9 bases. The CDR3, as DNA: TGTGCCAGCAGTTTATCCAGGCGAAATGAGCAGTTCTTC. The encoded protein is CASSLSRRNEQFF.

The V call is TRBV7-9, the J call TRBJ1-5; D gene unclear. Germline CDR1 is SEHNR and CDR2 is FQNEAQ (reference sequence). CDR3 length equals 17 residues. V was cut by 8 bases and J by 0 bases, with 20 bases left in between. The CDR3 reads CASAAFGEGISNQPQHF. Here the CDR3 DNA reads TGTGCCAGCGCCGCTTTCGGTGAGGGTATTAGCAATCAGCCCCAGCATTTT.

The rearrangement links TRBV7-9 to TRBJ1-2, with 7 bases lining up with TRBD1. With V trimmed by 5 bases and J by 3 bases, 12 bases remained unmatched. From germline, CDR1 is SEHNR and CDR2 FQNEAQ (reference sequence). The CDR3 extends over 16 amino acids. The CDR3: CASSPIGRGLDYGYTF. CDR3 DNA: TGTGCCAGCAGCCCTATAGGCAGGGGGTTGGACTATGGCTACACCTTC.

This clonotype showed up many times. DNA for the CDR3: TGTGCCAGCAGTGGAGGGACCGCGGGGGGCCTCTCCTACGAGCAGTACTTC. Amino acid sequence: CASSGGTAGGLSYEQYF. This chain links TRBV6-1 with TRBJ2-7, with TRBD2 identical over 8 bases. V was pared by 4 bases and J by 0 bases, with 11 bases of the junction left unmatched. Looked up from germline, CDR1 is MNHNS and CDR2 is SASEGT. The CDR3 loop spans 17 amino acids.

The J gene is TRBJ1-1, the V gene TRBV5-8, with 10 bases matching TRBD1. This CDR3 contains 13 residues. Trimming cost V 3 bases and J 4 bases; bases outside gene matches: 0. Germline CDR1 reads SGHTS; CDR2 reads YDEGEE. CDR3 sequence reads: CASSWDRGTEAFF. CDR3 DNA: TGTGCCAGCAGCTGGGACAGGGGCACTGAAGCTTTCTTT.

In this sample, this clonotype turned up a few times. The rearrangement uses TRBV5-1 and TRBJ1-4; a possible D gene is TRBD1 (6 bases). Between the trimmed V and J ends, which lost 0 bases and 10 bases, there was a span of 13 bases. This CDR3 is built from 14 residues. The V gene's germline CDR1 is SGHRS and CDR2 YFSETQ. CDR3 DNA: TGCGCCAGCAGCTTGGAAGGGACAAGTGGAAAACTGTTTTTT. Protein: CASSLEGTSGKLFF.

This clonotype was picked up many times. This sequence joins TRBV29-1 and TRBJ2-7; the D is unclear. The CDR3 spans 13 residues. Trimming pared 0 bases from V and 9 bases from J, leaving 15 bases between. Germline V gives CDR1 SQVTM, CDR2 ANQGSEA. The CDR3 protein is CSVEEMKGSWQYF. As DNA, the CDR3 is TGCAGCGTTGAAGAGATGAAGGGCTCTTGGCAGTACTTC.

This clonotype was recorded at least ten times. The CDR3 loop reads CATSRDSDRGYEQYF. CDR3 coding DNA: TGTGCCACCAGCAGAGATTCGGACCGGGGGTACGAGCAGTACTTC. The chain employs TRBV15 and TRBJ2-7; perhaps TRBD2 as D (6 bases). Deletions cut 0 bases from V and 4 bases from J, with 13 bases between. The CDR3 covers 15 residues. Germline V lookup: CDR1 LNHNV, CDR2 YYDKDF (reference sequence).